The rows below give T cell receptor beta chains drawn from one sample of a study of shared clonotypes between healthy human individuals. Generated by immunoSEQ multiplex PCR, the TCRdb table keeps only in-frame clones and is missing some. This sample has about 2 million clones; about 95% occur once, and the top ten carry approximately 1.2%. Input material: naive CD8+ T cells sorted from blood. Receptor source: a man aged 18 to 29 in good health. Both conserved end residues are part of each CDR3. The D gene is left open where the match is weak. Clone size, where shown, is once, few, many, or a class for clones that have expanded.

v_call	j_call	d_call	clone_size	cdr3_length	cdr3_nt	cdr3_aa
TRBV5-6	TRBJ2-4	-	-	14	TGTGCCAGCAGCTTTGGGTTCGGTGGAAACATTCAGTACTTC	CASSFGFGGNIQYF
TRBV7-9	TRBJ2-5	-	-	12	TGTGCCAGCAGCTTAGTAGGGGAGACCCAGTACTTC	CASSLVGETQYF
TRBV4-1	TRBJ2-7	TRBD2	-	16	TGCGCCAGCAGCCAAGGCGGGACTAGCGGGATGGGGGAGCAGTACTTC	CASSQGGTSGMGEQYF
TRBV5-8	TRBJ2-5	-	-	11	TGTGCCAGCAGCTACTCTTCGACCCAGTACTTC	CASSYSSTQYF
TRBV19	TRBJ1-1	-	once	14	TGTGCCAGTAGTATAGTTTGGGCGGACACTGAAGCTTTCTTT	CASSIVWADTEAFF
TRBV6-5	TRBJ2-3	TRBD2	-	14	TGTGCCAGCAGCGACCTAGCGGGAGACGATACGCAGTATTTT	CASSDLAGDDTQYF
TRBV25-1	TRBJ2-7	TRBD1	-	13	TGTGCCAGCCATTCCTCAGGGGGCTGGGAGCAGTACTTC	CASHSSGGWEQYF
TRBV2	TRBJ1-4	-	-	12	TGTGCCAGCAGTATCGGGGTTGAAAAACTGTTTTTT	CASSIGVEKLFF
TRBV27	TRBJ1-1	-	-	15	TGTGCCAGCAGTTTAAGTCAGGGGTTGAACACTGAAGCTTTCTTT	CASSLSQGLNTEAFF
TRBV6-6	TRBJ2-3	TRBD1	-	14	TGTGCCAGCACAACGGGGACAGGGTCAGATACGCAGTATTTT	CASTTGTGSDTQYF
TRBV7-9	TRBJ2-7	TRBD1	-	15	TGTGCCAGCAGCGGAGGACAGGGCATCGATTACGAGCAGTACTTC	CASSGGQGIDYEQYF
TRBV6-1	TRBJ2-7	-	-	14	TGTGCCAGCAGTGAAGGGACGGGGGCCTACGAGCAGTACTTC	CASSEGTGAYEQYF
TRBV4-1	TRBJ1-5	TRBD1	-	18	TGCGCCAGCAGCCAGGGTCCTGGACAGGGGGGAGTTGTTCAGCCCCAGCATTTT	CASSQGPGQGGVVQPQHF
TRBV27	TRBJ1-5	-	-	18	TGTGCCAGCAGTTTAACAGGGAAGGCTGTTGCGAGCAATCAGCCCCAGCATTTT	CASSLTGKAVASNQPQHF